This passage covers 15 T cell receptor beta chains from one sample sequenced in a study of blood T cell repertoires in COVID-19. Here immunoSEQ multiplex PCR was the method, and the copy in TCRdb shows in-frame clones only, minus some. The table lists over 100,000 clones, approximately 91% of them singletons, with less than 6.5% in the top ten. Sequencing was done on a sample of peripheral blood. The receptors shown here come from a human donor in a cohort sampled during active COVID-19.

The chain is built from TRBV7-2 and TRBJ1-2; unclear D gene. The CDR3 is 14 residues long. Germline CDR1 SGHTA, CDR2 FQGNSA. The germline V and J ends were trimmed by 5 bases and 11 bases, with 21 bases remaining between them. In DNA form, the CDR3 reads TGTGCCAGCAGCCGTCCGTCCGGGGAAAGGTGGTACACCTTC. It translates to CASSRPSGERWYTF.

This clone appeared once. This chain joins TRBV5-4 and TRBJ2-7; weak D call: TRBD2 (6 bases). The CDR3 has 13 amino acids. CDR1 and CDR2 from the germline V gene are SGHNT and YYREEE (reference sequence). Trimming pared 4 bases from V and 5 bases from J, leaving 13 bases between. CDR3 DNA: TGTGCCAGCAGCCCGGCGGGGTCGGACGAGCAGTACTTC. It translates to CASSPAGSDEQYF.

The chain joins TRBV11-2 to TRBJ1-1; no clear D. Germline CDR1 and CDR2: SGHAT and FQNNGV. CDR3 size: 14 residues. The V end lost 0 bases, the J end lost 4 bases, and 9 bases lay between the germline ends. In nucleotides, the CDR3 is TGTGCCAGCAGCTTAGAGTCCGCCAGCACTGAAGCTTTCTTT. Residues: CASSLESASTEAFF.

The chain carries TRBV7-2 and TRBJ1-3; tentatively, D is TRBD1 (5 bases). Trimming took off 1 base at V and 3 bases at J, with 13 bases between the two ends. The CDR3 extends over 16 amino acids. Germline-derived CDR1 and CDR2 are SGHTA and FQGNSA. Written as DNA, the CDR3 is TGTGCCAGCAGCTTAGAGTCCGGGGGTCGTGGAAACACCATATATTTT. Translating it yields CASSLESGGRGNTIYF.

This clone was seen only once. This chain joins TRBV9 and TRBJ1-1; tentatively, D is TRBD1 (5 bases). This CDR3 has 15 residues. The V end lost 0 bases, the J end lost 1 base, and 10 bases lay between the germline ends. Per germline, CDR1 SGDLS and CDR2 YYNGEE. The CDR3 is CASSVGGPKNTEAFF. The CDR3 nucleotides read TGTGCCAGCAGCGTAGGGGGCCCAAAGAACACTGAAGCTTTCTTT.

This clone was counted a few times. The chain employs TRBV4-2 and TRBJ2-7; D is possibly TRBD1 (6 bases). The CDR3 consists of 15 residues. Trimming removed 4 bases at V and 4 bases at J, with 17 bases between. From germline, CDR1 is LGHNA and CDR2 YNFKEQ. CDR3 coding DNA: TGTGCCAGCAGCCCGGACAGCCCGGGACCTTACGAGCAGTACTTC. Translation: CASSPDSPGPYEQYF.

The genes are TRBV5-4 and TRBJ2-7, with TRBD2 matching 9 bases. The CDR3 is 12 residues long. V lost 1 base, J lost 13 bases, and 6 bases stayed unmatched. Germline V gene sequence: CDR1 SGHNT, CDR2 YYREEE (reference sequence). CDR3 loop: CASSLPSGKFYF. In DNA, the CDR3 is TGTGCCAGCAGCTTGCCTAGCGGGAAGTTCTACTTC.

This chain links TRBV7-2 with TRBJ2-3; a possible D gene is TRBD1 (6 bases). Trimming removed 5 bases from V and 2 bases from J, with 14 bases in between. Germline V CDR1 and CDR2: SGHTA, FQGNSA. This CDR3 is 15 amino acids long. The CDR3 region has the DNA TGTGCCAGCAGCCCCCTGGGGGCCACCACAGATACGCAGTATTTT. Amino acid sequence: CASSPLGATTDTQYF.

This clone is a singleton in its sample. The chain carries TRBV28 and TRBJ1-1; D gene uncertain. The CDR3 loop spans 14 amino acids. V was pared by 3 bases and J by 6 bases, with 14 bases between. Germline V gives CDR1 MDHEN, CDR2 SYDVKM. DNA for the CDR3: TGTGCCAGCAGTTTCCGGGGTATTGGCGCTGAAGCTTTCTTT. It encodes CASSFRGIGAEAFF. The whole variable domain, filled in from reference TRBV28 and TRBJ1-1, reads DVKVTQSSRYLVKRTGEKVFLECVQDMDHENMFWYRQDPGLGLRLIYFSYDVKMKEKGDIPEGYSVSREKKERFSLILESASTNQTSMYLCASSFRGIGAEAFFGQGTRLTVV.

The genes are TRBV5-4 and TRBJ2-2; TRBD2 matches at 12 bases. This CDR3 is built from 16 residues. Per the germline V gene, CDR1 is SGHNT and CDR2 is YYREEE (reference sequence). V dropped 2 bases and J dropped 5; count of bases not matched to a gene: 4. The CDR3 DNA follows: TGTGCCAGCAGCTTAGGACTAGCGGGAAGGACCGGGGAGCTGTTTTTT. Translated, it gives CASSLGLAGRTGELFF.

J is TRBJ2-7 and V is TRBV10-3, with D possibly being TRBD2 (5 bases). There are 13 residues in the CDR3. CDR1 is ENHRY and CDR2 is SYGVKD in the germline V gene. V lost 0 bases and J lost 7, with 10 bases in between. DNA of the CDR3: TGTGCCATCAGTGAGTCCGGGGTCACTGAGCAGTACTTC. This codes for CAISESGVTEQYF.

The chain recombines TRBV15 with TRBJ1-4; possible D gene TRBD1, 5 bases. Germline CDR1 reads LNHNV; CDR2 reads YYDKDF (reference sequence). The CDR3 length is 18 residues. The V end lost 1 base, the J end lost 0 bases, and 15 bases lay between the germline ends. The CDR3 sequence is CATSRVSWGGSTNEKLFF. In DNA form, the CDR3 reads TGTGCCACCAGCAGAGTCTCCTGGGGGGGATCAACTAATGAAAAACTGTTTTTT.

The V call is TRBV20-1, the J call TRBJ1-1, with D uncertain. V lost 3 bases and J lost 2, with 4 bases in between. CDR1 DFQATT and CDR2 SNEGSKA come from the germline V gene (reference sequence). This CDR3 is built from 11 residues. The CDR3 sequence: CSASVNTEAFF. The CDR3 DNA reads TGCAGTGCTAGTGTAAACACTGAAGCTTTCTTT.

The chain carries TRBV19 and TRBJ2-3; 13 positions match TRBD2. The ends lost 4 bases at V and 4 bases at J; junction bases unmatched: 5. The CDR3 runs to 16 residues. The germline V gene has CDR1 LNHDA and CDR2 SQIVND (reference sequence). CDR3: CASSKLAGGPSDTQYF. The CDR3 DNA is TGTGCCAGTAGTAAACTAGCGGGGGGGCCTTCAGATACGCAGTATTTT.

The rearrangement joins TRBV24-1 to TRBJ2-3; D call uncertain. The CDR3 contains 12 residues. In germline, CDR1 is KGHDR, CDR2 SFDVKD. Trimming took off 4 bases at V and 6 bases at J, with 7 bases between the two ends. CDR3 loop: CATSDSVDTQYF. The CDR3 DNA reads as TGTGCCACCAGTGACTCAGTGGATACGCAGTATTTT.